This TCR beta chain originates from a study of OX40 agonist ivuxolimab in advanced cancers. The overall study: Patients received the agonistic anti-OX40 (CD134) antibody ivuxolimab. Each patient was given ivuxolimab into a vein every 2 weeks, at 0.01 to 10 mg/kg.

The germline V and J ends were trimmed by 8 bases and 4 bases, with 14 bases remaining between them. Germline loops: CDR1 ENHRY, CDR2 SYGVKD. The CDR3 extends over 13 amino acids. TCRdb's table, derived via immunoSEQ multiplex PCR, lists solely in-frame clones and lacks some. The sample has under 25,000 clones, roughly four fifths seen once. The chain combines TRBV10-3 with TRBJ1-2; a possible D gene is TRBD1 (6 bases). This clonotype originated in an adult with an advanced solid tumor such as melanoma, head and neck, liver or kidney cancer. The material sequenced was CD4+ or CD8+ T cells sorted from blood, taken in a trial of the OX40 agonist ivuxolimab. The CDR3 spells CAIGGGAVYGYTF. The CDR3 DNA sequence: TGTGCCATCGGGGGGGGCGCAGTCTATGGCTACACCTTC.